These T cell receptor beta chains were read from a single sample in a study of T-cell reconstitution after alpha-beta-depleted transplantation in children. TCRdb independently ran MiXCR on the PCR reads; one entry per CDR3 protein. The sample has about 980,000 distinct CDR3 sequences; about 31% are singletons. Sequencing used PBMCs, mostly from graft donor cells, obtained 360 days after TCRalphabeta/CD19-depleted stem cell transplant. The origin of the receptors is a boy younger than two who had a stem cell transplant for SCID, so the T cells may come from the graft donor. Each CDR3 is given with its conserved first and last residue. The order of the fields is J gene, clone size, D gene, V gene, CDR3 DNA, CDR3 protein. The D gene is left open where the match is weak. For some rows the clone size is stated as once, few or many, or as a class when expanded; others skip it.

j_gene: TRBJ2-3; abundance: once; d_gene: TRBD2; v_gene: TRBV20-1; CDR3nt: TGCAGTGCTAGAAGGGGACTAGCGAGCACAGATACGCAGTATTTT; CDR3aa: CSARRGLASTDTQYF
j_gene: TRBJ2-1; abundance: few; d_gene: TRBD1; v_gene: TRBV20-1; CDR3nt: TGCAGTGCTGTCCGGGACAGGGAGCTCTACAATGAGCAGTTCTTC; CDR3aa: CSAVRDRELYNEQFF
j_gene: TRBJ2-1; abundance: NA; d_gene: NA; v_gene: TRBV20-1; CDR3nt: TGCAGTGCCGCGTACGATGAGCAGTTCTTC; CDR3aa: CSAAYDEQFF
j_gene: TRBJ2-3; abundance: NA; d_gene: NA; v_gene: TRBV15; CDR3nt: TGTGCCACCAGCAGAGAGCCTCGGACTGATACGCAGTATTTC; CDR3aa: CATSREPRTDTQYF
j_gene: TRBJ2-7; abundance: many; d_gene: TRBD1; v_gene: TRBV7-2; CDR3nt: TGTGCCAGCAGGGGGGACAGGGGATACTACGAGCAGTACTTC; CDR3aa: CASRGDRGYYEQYF
j_gene: TRBJ2-3; abundance: NA; d_gene: NA; v_gene: TRBV7-2; CDR3nt: TGTGCCAGCAGCTTATCTCCGGGGGCCGGGGAAGATACGCAGTATTTT; CDR3aa: CASSLSPGAGEDTQYF
j_gene: TRBJ2-3; abundance: NA; d_gene: NA; v_gene: TRBV3-1; CDR3nt: TGTGCCAGCAGTCTGACAGACTACGATACGCAGTATTTT; CDR3aa: CASSLTDYDTQYF
j_gene: TRBJ1-1; abundance: NA; d_gene: TRBD1; v_gene: TRBV4-3; CDR3nt: TGCGCCAGCTCAAGCAGGAAGGGGGCGCAAACTGAAGCTTTCTTT; CDR3aa: CASSSRKGAQTEAFF
j_gene: TRBJ2-1; abundance: once; d_gene: NA; v_gene: TRBV20-1; CDR3nt: TGCAGTGCCCCGGGACTCGAATACAATGAGCAGTTCTTC; CDR3aa: CSAPGLEYNEQFF
j_gene: TRBJ1-2; abundance: NA; d_gene: NA; v_gene: TRBV12-3/TRBV12-4; CDR3nt: TGTGCCAGCACTTTGAACCTGGGGGGTTATGGCTACACCTTC; CDR3aa: CASTLNLGGYGYTF
j_gene: TRBJ2-7; abundance: NA; d_gene: NA; v_gene: TRBV12-3/TRBV12-4; CDR3nt: TGTGCCAGCAGGCGGGGTCCAGGGGGAGGAGACGAGCAGTACTTC; CDR3aa: CASRRGPGGGDEQYF
j_gene: TRBJ2-1; abundance: few; d_gene: NA; v_gene: TRBV27; CDR3nt: TGTGCCAGCACCGGGACGCGAAGCTCCTACAATGAGCAGTTCTTC; CDR3aa: CASTGTRSSYNEQFF
j_gene: TRBJ1-2; abundance: many; d_gene: NA; v_gene: TRBV12-3/TRBV12-4; CDR3nt: TGTGCCAGCAGTTTAGTAACAGGGAATGGCTACACCTTC; CDR3aa: CASSLVTGNGYTF
j_gene: TRBJ1-1; abundance: NA; d_gene: NA; v_gene: TRBV20-1; CDR3nt: TGCAGTACTCACGGGGGGGAGTACACTGAAGCTTTCTTT; CDR3aa: CSTHGGEYTEAFF
j_gene: TRBJ2-3; abundance: NA; d_gene: TRBD2; v_gene: TRBV3-1; CDR3nt: TGTGCCAGCAGCCAAGATGAGACTAGCGGGGAAGCAGATACGCAGTATTTT; CDR3aa: CASSQDETSGEADTQYF
j_gene: TRBJ2-1; abundance: NA; d_gene: TRBD2; v_gene: TRBV20-1; CDR3nt: TGCAGTGCCCCACGGGGGGATCCCTACAATGAGCAGTTCTTC; CDR3aa: CSAPRGDPYNEQFF
j_gene: TRBJ2-1; abundance: NA; d_gene: TRBD1; v_gene: TRBV5-1; CDR3nt: TGCGCCAGCAGCTTGCCCGGGACAGCTAACAATGAGCAGTTCTTC; CDR3aa: CASSLPGTANNEQFF
j_gene: TRBJ2-1; abundance: NA; d_gene: TRBD2; v_gene: TRBV28; CDR3nt: TGTGCCAGCAGTTTGGGCTGGGGGGGGGGCAATGAGCAGTTCTTC; CDR3aa: CASSLGWGGGNEQFF
j_gene: TRBJ1-4; abundance: NA; d_gene: NA; v_gene: TRBV5-1; CDR3nt: TGCGCCAGCAGCTCGTTACCTCGAGGAAAGGCAACTAATGAAAAACTGTTTTTT; CDR3aa: CASSSLPRGKATNEKLFF
j_gene: TRBJ2-1; abundance: few; d_gene: NA; v_gene: TRBV10-3; CDR3nt: TGTGCCATCAGCCCAGGGGAAAACCCCCACAATGAGCAGTTCTTC; CDR3aa: CAISPGENPHNEQFF
j_gene: TRBJ2-3; abundance: NA; d_gene: TRBD2; v_gene: TRBV20-1; CDR3nt: TGCAGTGCTACAACTCAGCGGGGGCGGTCCCTCGGGGAAGATACGCAGTATTTT; CDR3aa: CSATTQRGRSLGEDTQYF
j_gene: TRBJ2-5; abundance: few; d_gene: TRBD2; v_gene: TRBV3-1; CDR3nt: TGTGCCAGCAGCCGCATGGAGGCGGGAGGGGAGACCCAGTACTTC; CDR3aa: CASSRMEAGGETQYF
j_gene: TRBJ2-1; abundance: few; d_gene: TRBD2; v_gene: TRBV5-1; CDR3nt: TGCGCCAGCAGCCGCCTGACTAGCGGGGGCCACAATGAGCAGTTCTTC; CDR3aa: CASSRLTSGGHNEQFF
j_gene: TRBJ2-7; abundance: few; d_gene: TRBD1; v_gene: TRBV6-2/TRBV6-3; CDR3nt: TGTGCCAGCAGTTCCGACGGGACAGGGGTCGAGCAGTACTTC; CDR3aa: CASSSDGTGVEQYF
j_gene: TRBJ2-4; abundance: NA; d_gene: TRBD2; v_gene: TRBV4-1; CDR3nt: TGCGCCAGCAGCCCAGCATGGGCTAGCGGTCCCCCGACGGATCGGATTCAGTACTTC; CDR3aa: CASSPAWASGPPTDRIQYF
j_gene: TRBJ2-1; abundance: few; d_gene: NA; v_gene: TRBV5-1; CDR3nt: TGCGCCAGCAGCTTGGCCAAGGGATTTATGGAGTACAATGAGCAGTTCTTC; CDR3aa: CASSLAKGFMEYNEQFF
j_gene: TRBJ2-5; abundance: NA; d_gene: TRBD1; v_gene: TRBV24-1; CDR3nt: TGTGCCACCCGGGGACAGTCCAAAGAGACCCAGTACTTC; CDR3aa: CATRGQSKETQYF
j_gene: TRBJ2-7; abundance: NA; d_gene: NA; v_gene: TRBV24-1; CDR3nt: TGTGCCACCGGGGCCTACTCAGGAGGGCGAACCTACGAGCAGTACTTC; CDR3aa: CATGAYSGGRTYEQYF
j_gene: TRBJ1-6; abundance: few; d_gene: TRBD1; v_gene: TRBV5-1; CDR3nt: TGCGCCAGCAGCTTGGATCGACAGGGGGGGAATTCACCCCTCCACTTT; CDR3aa: CASSLDRQGGNSPLHF
j_gene: TRBJ2-4; abundance: few; d_gene: NA; v_gene: TRBV11-2; CDR3nt: TGTGCCAGCAGCTCGCCGGGCCAAACGGCCAAAAACATTCAGTACTTC; CDR3aa: CASSSPGQTAKNIQYF
j_gene: TRBJ2-2; abundance: few; d_gene: NA; v_gene: TRBV24-1; CDR3nt: TGTGCCACCAGGACAGACACCGGGGAGCTGTTTTTT; CDR3aa: CATRTDTGELFF
j_gene: TRBJ2-5; abundance: few; d_gene: TRBD2; v_gene: TRBV12-3/TRBV12-4; CDR3nt: TGTGCCAGCAGTTTCGGACTAGCGGGGGGACCTCAAGAGACCCAGTACTTC; CDR3aa: CASSFGLAGGPQETQYF
j_gene: TRBJ2-1; abundance: many; d_gene: NA; v_gene: TRBV15; CDR3nt: TGTGCCACCAGCAGAGCCAGGTTGTACAATGAGCAGTTCTTC; CDR3aa: CATSRARLYNEQFF
j_gene: TRBJ2-5; abundance: NA; d_gene: NA; v_gene: TRBV7-2; CDR3nt: TGTGCCAGCAGCTTAGTTAGGGCGGCTGCCCAAGAGACCCAGTACTTC; CDR3aa: CASSLVRAAAQETQYF
j_gene: TRBJ2-2; abundance: NA; d_gene: NA; v_gene: TRBV4-3; CDR3nt: TGCGCCAGCAGCCAAGGCAACAGGGTTAACACCGGGGAGCTGTTTTTT; CDR3aa: CASSQGNRVNTGELFF
j_gene: TRBJ2-5; abundance: few; d_gene: TRBD2; v_gene: TRBV4-3; CDR3nt: TGCGCCAGCAGCCAAGATGCCGGGAGGGCTACGGAGACCCAGTACTTC; CDR3aa: CASSQDAGRATETQYF
j_gene: TRBJ2-5; abundance: once; d_gene: NA; v_gene: TRBV25-1; CDR3nt: TGTGCCAGCAGTGAATATCCCACGTTTGGGGTGCGAGCGACCCAGTACTTC; CDR3aa: CASSEYPTFGVRATQYF
j_gene: TRBJ1-1; abundance: NA; d_gene: NA; v_gene: TRBV7-6; CDR3nt: TGTGCCAGCAGCTTAGCGCGATCGGGCGCTGAAGCTTTCTTT; CDR3aa: CASSLARSGAEAFF
j_gene: TRBJ2-5; abundance: NA; d_gene: NA; v_gene: TRBV15; CDR3nt: TGTGCCACCAGCGGAAAGTACCAAGAGACCCAGTACTTC; CDR3aa: CATSGKYQETQYF
j_gene: TRBJ2-1; abundance: few; d_gene: NA; v_gene: TRBV20-1; CDR3nt: TGCAGTGCTAGAGTGAGGGACAATGAGCAGTTCTTC; CDR3aa: CSARVRDNEQFF
j_gene: TRBJ1-1; abundance: NA; d_gene: TRBD1; v_gene: TRBV19; CDR3nt: TGTGCCAGTAGTACCCTTAGGGCGAACGAGGGGGCTGGGACTGAAGCTTTCTTT; CDR3aa: CASSTLRANEGAGTEAFF
j_gene: TRBJ2-7; abundance: few; d_gene: TRBD2; v_gene: TRBV2; CDR3nt: TGTGCCAGCTCTGGACTAGCGGGGGGTTCCAGCTCCTACGAGCAGTACTTC; CDR3aa: CASSGLAGGSSSYEQYF
j_gene: TRBJ1-2; abundance: NA; d_gene: TRBD1; v_gene: TRBV29-1; CDR3nt: TGCAGCGCCTGGGGAGACAGGGCCGACGGTGGCTACACCTTC; CDR3aa: CSAWGDRADGGYTF
j_gene: TRBJ2-3; abundance: few; d_gene: NA; v_gene: TRBV29-1; CDR3nt: TGCAGCGTTGAGAGGCAGGGGTTCCGCACAGATACGCAGTATTTT; CDR3aa: CSVERQGFRTDTQYF
j_gene: TRBJ2-7; abundance: NA; d_gene: TRBD1; v_gene: TRBV3-1; CDR3nt: TGTGCCAGCAGCCAAAGGGGACAGAGGCGCGAGCAGTACTTC; CDR3aa: CASSQRGQRREQYF
j_gene: TRBJ1-4; abundance: NA; d_gene: TRBD1; v_gene: TRBV5-1; CDR3nt: TGCGCCAGCAGGCGACAGGGGATCCGTGAAAAACTGTTTTTT; CDR3aa: CASRRQGIREKLFF
j_gene: TRBJ1-2; abundance: few; d_gene: TRBD1; v_gene: TRBV28; CDR3nt: TGTGCCAGCAGCCGGGACAGGGACTCTGGCTACACCTTC; CDR3aa: CASSRDRDSGYTF
j_gene: TRBJ2-3; abundance: NA; d_gene: TRBD2; v_gene: TRBV4-1; CDR3nt: TGCGCCAGCAGCCAAGATCGGGTCGCGGGGGGAGGCACGCAGTATTTT; CDR3aa: CASSQDRVAGGGTQYF